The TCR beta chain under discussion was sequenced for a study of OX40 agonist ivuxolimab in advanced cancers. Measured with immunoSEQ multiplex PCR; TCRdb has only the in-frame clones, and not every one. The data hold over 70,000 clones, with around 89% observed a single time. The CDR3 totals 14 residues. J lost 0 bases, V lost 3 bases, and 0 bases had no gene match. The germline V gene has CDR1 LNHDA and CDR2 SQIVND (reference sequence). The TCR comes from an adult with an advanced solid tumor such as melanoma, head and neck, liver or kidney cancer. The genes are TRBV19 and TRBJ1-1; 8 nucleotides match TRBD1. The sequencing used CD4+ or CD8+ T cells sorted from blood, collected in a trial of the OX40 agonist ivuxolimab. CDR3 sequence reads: CASSMDRVNTEAFF. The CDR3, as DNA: TGTGCCAGTAGTATGGACAGGGTGAACACTGAAGCTTTCTTT.